The sequence of this T cell receptor beta chain was determined in a study of cytomegalovirus exposure and HLA in healthy donors. The wider study: An analysis done earlier identified 95 million to 140 million unique TCR beta sequences from about 180 million T cells.

Study-wide points: Being productive about 90% or about 30% of the time was typical of most TCR beta V segments in an earlier analysis. From TCR beta sequences, most subjects' HLA-A and HLA-B alleles were reportedly predicted accurately.

This clone has just one count. The antigen is unknown. Trimming cost V 10 bases and J 4 bases; bases outside gene matches: 8. Germline V gene data show CDR1 as ENHRY and CDR2 as SYGVKD. The CDR3 is 13 amino acids. It was with 60 Vbeta and 13 Jbeta primers that the PCR ran. Sequencing was performed with immunoSEQ multiplex PCR; in TCRdb, only in-frame clones are kept and a portion is missing. The data contain 150,000 to 180,000 clones, 70% to 80% of them singletons. Material: PBMCs. This TCR came from a man younger than 45 in good health and CMV-seropositive. The chain carries TRBV10-3 and TRBJ2-5; TRBD1 matches at 8 bases. The CDR3 DNA reads as TGTGCCACCTTAACACAGGGGGGAGAGACCCAGTACTTC. It codes for CATLTQGGETQYF.